The next 25 T cell receptor beta chains were all read from a single sample in a study of T cell responses to AZD1222 COVID-19 vaccine (dated by TCRdb to about 2021). In light of the paper, this sample's time point label describes: baseline before first vaccination. This specimen's treatment or condition label, per the study, means: meningococcal conjugate vaccine given as trial control. Libraries were built with the immunoSEQ multiplex PCR assay. Not all clones reach the TCRdb copy of this immuneACCESS table, which keeps in-frame sequences only. Checked studies attribute under half of the gap to unresolved V genes and leave the rest unexplained. The sample has hundreds of thousands of clones on record, 93% of them singletons. The biggest ten clones account for approximately 1% of the sample. The sequences come from peripheral blood, collected on day 0 of MenACWY control vaccination. The receptors come from an adult in good health.

J is TRBJ2-5 and V is TRBV5-6, with unresolved D. The ends were cut back, 0 bases at V and 2 bases at J, with 8 bases in the middle. Per the germline V gene, CDR1 is SGHDT and CDR2 is YYEEEE. The CDR3 has 14 amino acids. CDR3 sequence: CASSLDSIQETQYF. CDR3 sequence (DNA): TGTGCCAGCAGCTTGGACAGTATACAAGAGACCCAGTACTTC.

The rearrangement links TRBV19 to TRBJ1-2, with a possible D match to TRBD1 (6 bases). With 5 bases removed from V and 2 bases from J, the gap between germline ends came to 15 bases. Germline CDR1 reads LNHDA; CDR2 reads SQIVND (reference sequence). The CDR3 extends over 15 amino acids. Here the CDR3 reads CASSPVRGSNYGYTF. CDR3 nucleotide sequence: TGTGCCAGTAGTCCCGTTAGGGGGAGCAACTATGGCTACACCTTC.

The chain employs TRBV2 and TRBJ1-6, with 9 bases fitting TRBD1. Unmatched junction bases numbered 8, after V lost 4 bases and J lost 7 bases. CDR1 is SNHLY and CDR2 is FYNNEI in the germline V gene. This CDR3 is 16 amino acids long. Written as DNA, the CDR3 is TGTGCCAGCAGTGGCAACAGGGGGCCTCGGAATTCACCCCTCCACTTT. Translation: CASSGNRGPRNSPLHF.

This clone has just one count. The gene calls are TRBV21-1 and TRBJ1-6; the table's D call TRBD1 went unverified against the DNA. TRBV21-1 is labeled a pseudogene. There are 20 residues in the CDR3. CDR3 bases: TGTGCCAGCAGCAAAGGACGGCAAGGGGGACCCGAACCTTATAATTCACCCCTCCACTTT. Encoded protein: CASSKGRQGGPEPYNSPLHF.

The V gene is TRBV19, the J gene TRBJ2-3; D is undetermined. V shed 5 bases and J shed 1 base, with 4 bases lying between them. CDR1 is LNHDA and CDR2 is SQIVND in the germline V gene (reference sequence). CDR3 length equals 12 residues. The CDR3 region is CASSWGTDTQYF. For the CDR3, the DNA is TGTGCCAGTAGTTGGGGCACAGATACGCAGTATTTT.

With respect to this clone: One end of the junction varies from germline; a read error may be responsible. The chain is built from TRBV7-7 and TRBJ2-2; D is perhaps TRBD2 (5 bases). Germline V gives CDR1 SSHAT, CDR2 FNYEAQ (reference sequence). This CDR3 is 15 amino acids long. The CDR3 DNA sequence: TGTGCTAGCAGCTTAGCGAACGGCGCCGCCGGGGAGCTGTTTTTT. The encoded protein is CASSLANGAAGELFF.

This clone appeared a single time. CDR3 in amino acids: CATSRPWTGGRETQYF. DNA of the CDR3: TGTGCCACCAGCAGACCCTGGACAGGGGGAAGAGAGACCCAGTACTTC. The rearrangement joins TRBV15 to TRBJ2-5; 10 bases line up with TRBD1. The CDR3 contains 16 residues. V was clipped by 2 bases and J by 4 bases; unmatched bases: 7. Germline loops: CDR1 LNHNV, CDR2 YYDKDF (reference sequence).

The V gene is TRBV11-2, the J gene TRBJ2-7; D is uncertain. The V and J ends lost 5 bases and 3 bases respectively, with 23 bases between them. This CDR3 has 17 residues. The germline V gene encodes CDR1 SGHAT and CDR2 FQNNGV. The CDR3 is CASSPTSTDQPHYEQYF. The CDR3 nucleotides are TGTGCCAGCAGCCCCACCTCCACGGACCAGCCGCACTACGAGCAGTACTTC.

The chain uses TRBV5-1 and TRBJ2-7, with D possibly matching TRBD1 (6 bases). The germline V gene encodes CDR1 SGHRS and CDR2 YFSETQ. V lost 1 base to trimming and J lost 3 bases, with 17 bases between them. CDR3 length: 16 residues. The CDR3 DNA follows: TGCGCCAGCAGCTTGTCCGATACAGGGAACCTCTACGAGCAGTACTTC. It encodes CASSLSDTGNLYEQYF.

The V and J genes are TRBV12-3 or TRBV12-4 and TRBJ1-2; no definite D call. Trimming took off 3 bases at V and 4 bases at J, with 9 bases between the two ends. The CDR3 has 13 amino acids. The CDR3 is CASSFAGFYGYTF. Here the CDR3 DNA reads TGTGCCAGCAGTTTTGCGGGTTTCTATGGCTACACCTTC.

The gene calls are TRBV23-1 and TRBJ1-4; TRBD1 matches at 11 bases. TRBV23-1 is marked as an open reading frame, function uncertain. The V gene end was trimmed by 8 bases and the J gene end by 5 bases; junction bases not matched to a gene: 19. This CDR3 is built from 19 residues. CDR3 bases: TGCGCCAGCCCTAAATTAGGCGGGACAGGGGGAGGAAGAAATGAAAAACTGTTTTTT. This codes for CASPKLGGTGGGRNEKLFF.

The chain recombines TRBV12-3 or TRBV12-4 with TRBJ2-2, with 7 bases identical to TRBD2. The length of the CDR3 is 12 residues. The CDR3 protein is CAGTKNTGELFF. Here the CDR3 DNA reads TGTGCGGGGACTAAGAACACCGGGGAGCTGTTTTTT.

The CDR3 loop is CASSPDISGANVLTF. The CDR3 DNA reads as TGTGCCAGCAGCCCTGACATCTCTGGGGCCAACGTCCTGACTTTC. The V call is TRBV5-4, the J call TRBJ2-6; D is ambiguous. Deletions cut 4 bases from V and 0 bases from J, with 8 bases between. Looked up from germline, CDR1 is SGHNT and CDR2 is YYREEE (reference sequence). The CDR3 sequence is 15 residues long.

In the case of this clone: Other DNA sequences in this sample translate to the same CDR3. The chain has TRBV3-1 (or the pseudogene TRBV3-2) and TRBJ1-1, with a tentative D call TRBD1 (6 bases). The CDR3 has 14 amino acids. V was trimmed by 7 bases and J by 1 base, leaving 13 bases between them. Per germline, CDR1 LGHDT and CDR2 YNNKEL (reference sequence). The CDR3 region is CASTLTGPNTEAFF. The CDR3 nucleotides are TGTGCCAGCACTCTAACAGGGCCGAACACTGAAGCTTTCTTT.

This chain connects TRBV18 to TRBJ1-4; 11 positions agree with TRBD1. CDR1 KGHSH and CDR2 LQKENI come from the germline V gene. The CDR3 covers 14 residues. V trimming: 2 bases; J trimming: 11 bases; junction bases outside the gene matches: 4. The CDR3 DNA follows: TGTGCCAGCTCACCAGGACAGGGGGCGAGGAAACTGTTTTTT. Translating it yields CASSPGQGARKLFF.

The chain combines TRBV12-3 or TRBV12-4 with TRBJ1-5, with a possible D match to TRBD1 (6 bases). The CDR3 extends over 12 amino acids. V was cut by 6 bases and J by 6 bases, with 9 bases left in between. This CDR3 is CASRQGPQPQHF. CDR3 DNA: TGTGCCAGCAGACAGGGACCTCAGCCCCAGCATTTT.

The chain has TRBV6-5 and TRBJ2-2; unclear D gene. Trimming stripped 5 bases from V and 5 bases from J, with 6 bases between. Germline V gene data show CDR1 as MNHEY and CDR2 as SVGAGI. This CDR3 has 12 amino acids. The CDR3 region has the DNA TGTGCCAGCAGTCCGACTACCGGGGAGCTGTTTTTT. This gives the protein CASSPTTGELFF.

This sequence joins TRBV6-2 or TRBV6-3 and TRBJ1-2; D is uncertain. Between the trimmed V and J ends, which lost 5 bases and 4 bases, there was a span of 11 bases. Germline CDR1 reads MNHEY; CDR2 reads SVGEGT. CDR3 size: 13 residues. CDR3 sequence: CASSGSGAYGYTF. In DNA form, the CDR3 reads TGTGCCAGCAGTGGGTCAGGAGCCTATGGCTACACCTTC.

The J gene is TRBJ1-2, the V gene TRBV7-2; the D gene is possibly TRBD1 (5 bases). The CDR3 length is 16 residues. Trimming shortened V by 1 base and J by 4 bases, and 16 bases separated the two germline ends. Looked up from germline, CDR1 is SGHTA and CDR2 is FQGNSA. The CDR3 reads CASSLGSGGLTYGYTF. The CDR3 nucleotides are TGTGCCAGCAGCTTAGGGTCCGGGGGTTTGACCTATGGCTACACCTTC.

In its sample, this clone was seen once. V gene TRBV2 combines with J gene TRBJ2-5, with TRBD2 as a possible D gene (5 bases). V was trimmed by 5 bases and J by 1 base, leaving 8 bases between them. CDR3 size: 13 residues. Germline lookup yields CDR1 SNHLY and CDR2 FYNNEI. The CDR3 sequence: CASSRSGQETQYF. Here the CDR3 DNA reads TGTGCCAGCAGTCGGAGCGGCCAAGAGACCCAGTACTTC.

The chain employs TRBV7-9 and TRBJ1-2; 7 bases agree with TRBD1. This CDR3 comprises 14 residues. V shed 5 bases, J shed 4 bases, and the junction held 7 bases outside the gene matches. The germline CDR1 and CDR2 sequences are SEHNR and FQNEAQ (reference sequence). The CDR3 DNA reads as TGTGCCAGCAGCGTCTACCGGGACAGCTATGGCTACACCTTC. This gives the protein CASSVYRDSYGYTF. The variable domain in full, completed from reference TRBV7-9 and TRBJ1-2, reads DTGVSQNPRHKITKRGQNVTFRCDPISEHNRLYWYRQTLGQGPEFLTYFQNEAQLEKSRLLSDRFSAERPKGSFSTLEIQRTEQGDSAMYLCASSVYRDSYGYTFGSGTRLTVV.

This rearrangement joins TRBV11-2 to TRBJ1-1; D not resolved. The CDR3 is 13 residues long. Germline V gene lookup returns CDR1 SGHAT and CDR2 FQNNGV. Between the trimmed V and J ends, which lost 7 bases and 1 base, there was a span of 10 bases. CDR3 DNA: TGTGCCAGCACCGGACTTGGGAACACTGAAGCTTTCTTT. Protein: CASTGLGNTEAFF.

The gene calls are TRBV7-2 and TRBJ1-2, with 8 positions matching TRBD1. There are 15 residues in the CDR3. Looked up from germline, CDR1 is SGHTA and CDR2 is FQGNSA. V was clipped by 1 base and J by 4 bases; unmatched bases: 5. Written as DNA, the CDR3 is TGTGCCAGCAGCTTAGGGGGACAGGTTCCCTATGGCTACACCTTC. Translating gives CASSLGGQVPYGYTF.

The CDR3 coding sequence is TGTGCCAGCAGCGAGACTAGCGGGTCTTACAATGAGCAGTTCTTC. This gives the protein CASSETSGSYNEQFF. V is TRBV9 and J is TRBJ2-1; TRBD2 agrees at 10 bases. The CDR3 is 15 amino acids. With V trimmed by 3 bases and J by 4 bases, 4 bases remained unmatched. Germline CDR1 is SGDLS and CDR2 is YYNGEE.

CDR3 in amino acids: CASSLRTGGSYNEQFF. The CDR3 nucleotides read TGTGCCAGCAGTCTCCGGACAGGGGGTTCCTACAATGAGCAGTTCTTC. This chain links TRBV6-6 with TRBJ2-1; 10 bases map to TRBD1. In germline, CDR1 is MNHNY, CDR2 SVGAGI (reference sequence). There are 16 residues in the CDR3. V shed 5 bases, J shed 1 base, and the junction held 5 bases outside the gene matches.